This T cell receptor beta chain was sequenced for a study of blood T cell repertoires in COVID-19. Study-level background: COVID-19 samples collected from the United States, Italy and Spain covered acute and convalescent phases. Nucleic acid was either cDNA or gDNA, and it came from T cells, B-cell-depleted T cells, or PBMCs.

It was during active infection that Seattle patients were enrolled and then longitudinally followed. V dropped 5 bases and J dropped 7 bases, with 18 bases sitting between them. The CDR3 totals 14 residues. The germline gives CDR1 SQVTM, CDR2 ANQGSEA. Libraries were prepared by immunoSEQ multiplex PCR; TCRdb keeps only in-frame clonotypes and omits some of them. In the table there are approximately 92,000 clones, roughly nine tenths of which are singletons. Sequenced sample: peripheral blood. The chain uses TRBV29-1 and TRBJ1-5; D perhaps matches TRBD1 (5 bases). This receptor was obtained from a woman in her sixties or seventies with COVID-19, enrolled during active disease. The CDR3 here is CSVLVQGAGQPQHF. The CDR3, as DNA: TGCAGCGTTTTGGTGCAGGGAGCGGGGCAGCCCCAGCATTTT.